The entry that follows covers one TCR beta chain sequence. As yet, its antigen is unknown. The data were obtained in a study of T-cell memory formation after mild COVID-19. Study results and limitations: Certain responding clones were present in pre-infection memory, suggesting participation of cross-reactive memory.

TCRdb reanalysed the 5' RACE reads using MiXCR and keeps one entry per CDR3 protein. Of hundreds of thousands of distinct CDR3 sequences listed, roughly 25% are singletons. Germline lookup yields CDR1 ENHRY and CDR2 SYGVKD. Trimming removed 8 bases at V and 3 bases at J, with 14 bases between. This CDR3 spans 13 amino acids. The chain links TRBV10-3 to TRBJ2-7; the D is unclear. This TCR was recovered from an adult woman who had mild COVID-19 (a few samples of this study predate the infection). Cell type and time point are not known. Source material: PBMCs or a T cell subset sorted from them (not recorded which). CDR3 protein: CAISSRSVYEQYF. The CDR3 DNA reads as TGTGCCATCTCCTCCCGGAGCGTCTACGAGCAGTACTTC.